This entry features one T cell receptor beta chain sequence. Its antigen is undetermined. After stimulus-free culture, autoproliferating CFSE-dim and non-proliferating CFSE-high T cells were sequenced separately. Roughly 4.5x10^7 CFSE-labeled PBMCs were cultured less than 8 days unstimulated, then replicate wells were pooled. The PBMCs received around 0.55 uM CFSE and serum-free culture with no added stimuli. The table came from immunoSEQ multiplex PCR; TCRdb's copy has only in-frame clones and leaves some out. The data contain under 50,000 clones, around 80% of them singletons. V dropped 3 bases and J dropped 7 bases, with 16 bases sitting between them. The CDR3 consists of 15 residues. The germline CDR1 and CDR2 sequences are KGHSH and LQKENI. This sample stems from a study of memory B cells and T cells in multiple sclerosis. Whole-study findings and limits: Clone-set sizes differed between compartments, so shared clonotype counts needed normalization.

This receptor was obtained from a human donor with multiple sclerosis. The sequencing input was PBMCs from blood kept in culture. This chain joins TRBV18 and TRBJ2-1; D is possibly TRBD1 or TRBD2 (7 bases each). The CDR3, as DNA: TGTGCCAGCTCACCGCGGGAGACAGGGAGGAATGAGCAGTTCTTC. As protein: CASSPRETGRNEQFF. Together with reference TRBV18 and TRBJ2-1, the CDR3 gives the full variable domain: NAGVMQNPRHLVRRRGQEARLRCSPMKGHSHVYWYRQLPEEGLKFMVYLQKENIIDESGMPKERFSAEFPKEGPSILRIQQVVRGDSAAYFCASSPRETGRNEQFFGPGTRLTVL.